This TCR beta chain was found in a study of cytomegalovirus exposure and HLA in healthy donors. Overall study findings and caveats: Specificity of a few CMV-associated chains for CMV antigens was verified in vitro.

Points on this clone: Its cognate antigen is unknown.

The J segment lost 2 bases and the V segment lost 0 bases, leaving 2 bases of the junction unmatched. The CDR3 totals 16 residues. The germline V gene encodes CDR1 LGHNA and CDR2 YNFKEQ. Use of 60 Vbeta and 13 Jbeta primers characterized the PCR. Clones were sequenced by immunoSEQ multiplex PCR, and TCRdb holds only the in-frame ones, with some missing. The sample shows 180,000 or so clones, around 80% of them seen only once. This sequence joins TRBV4-2 and TRBJ2-1, with TRBD2 matching 9 bases. Sequencing used PBMCs. This receptor was identified in a man younger than 35 in good health and CMV-seronegative. The CDR3 DNA follows: TGTGCCAGCAGCCAAGAGTCTAGCGGGACCTACAATGAGCAGTTCTTC. Translated, it gives CASSQESSGTYNEQFF.